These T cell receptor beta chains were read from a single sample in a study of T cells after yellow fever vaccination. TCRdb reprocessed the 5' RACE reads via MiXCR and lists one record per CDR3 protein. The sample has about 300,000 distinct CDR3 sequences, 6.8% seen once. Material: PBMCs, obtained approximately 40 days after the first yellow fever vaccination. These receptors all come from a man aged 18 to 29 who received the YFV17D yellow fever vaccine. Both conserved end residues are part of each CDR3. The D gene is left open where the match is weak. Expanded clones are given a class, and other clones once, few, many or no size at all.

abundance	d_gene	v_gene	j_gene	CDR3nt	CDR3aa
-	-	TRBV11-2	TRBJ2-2	TGTGCCAGCAGCTTAGTGCGGGGGCGTACCGGGGAGCTGTTTTTT	CASSLVRGRTGELFF
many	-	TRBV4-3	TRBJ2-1	TGCGCCAGCAGCCAAGATAAGCCAGTGGGGGATGAGCAGTTCTTC	CASSQDKPVGDEQFF
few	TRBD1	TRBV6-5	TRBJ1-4	TGTGCCAGCAGTTACGCGGTCTCCCCCTGGGACAGGGAAGAAAAACTGTTTTTT	CASSYAVSPWDREEKLFF
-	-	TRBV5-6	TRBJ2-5	TGTGCCAGCAGGCCGGGGGCGGCGGAACAAGAGACCCAGTACTTC	CASRPGAAEQETQYF
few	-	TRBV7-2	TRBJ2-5	TGTGCCAGCATGGGGGGGGCCCCAGAGACCCAGTACTTC	CASMGGAPETQYF
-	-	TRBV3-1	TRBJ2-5	TGTGCCAGCAGCCAAGATTGGAGCGGCCAAGAGACCCAGTACTTC	CASSQDWSGQETQYF
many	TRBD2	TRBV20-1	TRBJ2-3	TGCAGTGCCTCGGGACTAGCTTCCACAGATACGCAGTATTTT	CSASGLASTDTQYF
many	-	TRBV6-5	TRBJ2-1	TGTGCCAGCGTTGGGGGACATTCCTACAATGAGCAGTTCTTC	CASVGGHSYNEQFF
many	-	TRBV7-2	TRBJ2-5	TGTGCCAGCAGCTTAGGAGGGATCGGGGAGACCCAGTACTTC	CASSLGGIGETQYF
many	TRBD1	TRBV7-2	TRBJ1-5	TGTGCCAGCAGCTGGACAGGGGGCAGGAGCAATCAGCCCCAGCATTTT	CASSWTGGRSNQPQHF
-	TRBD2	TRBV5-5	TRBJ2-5	TGTGCCAGCAGCGGGGTACTAGCGGCAGATGACCAGTACTTC	CASSGVLAADDQYF
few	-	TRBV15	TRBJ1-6	TGTGCCACCAGCAGAGATTGGCCTGCCGCTGAGGTCTCACCCCTCCACTTT	CATSRDWPAAEVSPLHF
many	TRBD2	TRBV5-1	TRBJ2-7	TGCGCCAGCAGCGTAGATAGCGGGGCCTCCTACGAGCAGTACTTC	CASSVDSGASYEQYF
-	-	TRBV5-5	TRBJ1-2	TGTGCCAGCAGCCAGGAAATTTCGGGACTGTATGGCTACACCTTC	CASSQEISGLYGYTF
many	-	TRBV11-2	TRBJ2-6	TGTGCCAGCAGCTTAGATGAAGGGGACGGGGCCAACGTCCTGACTTTC	CASSLDEGDGANVLTF
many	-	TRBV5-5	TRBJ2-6	TGTGCCAGCAGCTTAGGAGGGTTGGGGGCCAACGTCCTGACTTTC	CASSLGGLGANVLTF
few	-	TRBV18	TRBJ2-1	TGTGCCAGCTCACCACCCTCCAGCGGGCCCCAGAGTGAGCAGTTCTTC	CASSPPSSGPQSEQFF
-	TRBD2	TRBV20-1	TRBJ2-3	TGCAGTGCGTCGCGGGGGGGTACTAGCACAGATACGCAGTATTTT	CSASRGGTSTDTQYF
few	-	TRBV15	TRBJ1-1	TGTGCCACCAGCAGAGATACTGCGAACACTGAAGCTTTCTTT	CATSRDTANTEAFF
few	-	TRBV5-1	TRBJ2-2	TGCGCCAGCAGCTTGGGGCAGGGTGCCACCGGGGAGCTGTTTTTT	CASSLGQGATGELFF
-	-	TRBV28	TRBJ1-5	TGTGCCAGCAGTTTGATGAGGGAAGCTTCCAATCAGCCCCAGCATTTT	CASSLMREASNQPQHF
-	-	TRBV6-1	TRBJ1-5	TGTGCCAGCAGCCAAGCGGGGGAAGGTCAGCCCCAGCATTTT	CASSQAGEGQPQHF
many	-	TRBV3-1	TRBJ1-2	TGTGCCAGCAGCCAATCGGAAGGTTATGGCTACACCTTC	CASSQSEGYGYTF
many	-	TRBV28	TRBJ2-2	TGTGCCAGCAGTCCACCGGGGCATGCCGGGGAGCTGTTTTTT	CASSPPGHAGELFF
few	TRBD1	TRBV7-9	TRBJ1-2	TGTGCCAGCAGCCGCCCGGGACAGGGGGCGGGGTATGGCTACACCTTC	CASSRPGQGAGYGYTF
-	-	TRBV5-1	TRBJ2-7	TGCGCCAGCAGCTTGGCTGCGGGGGCGGAGGACGAGCAGTACTTC	CASSLAAGAEDEQYF
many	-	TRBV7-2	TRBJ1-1	TGTGCCAGCGGGAGGGGATACACTGAAGCTTTCTTT	CASGRGYTEAFF
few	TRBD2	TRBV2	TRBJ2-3	TGTGCCAGCAGCCCTAGCGGGGTTGGGGATACGCAGTATTTT	CASSPSGVGDTQYF
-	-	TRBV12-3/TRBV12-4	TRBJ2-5	TGTGCCAGCAGTTTTAACGGGGAGACCCAGTACTTC	CASSFNGETQYF
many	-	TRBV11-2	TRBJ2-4	TGTGCCAGCAGCTTAGAGGAAAACATTCAGTACTTC	CASSLEENIQYF
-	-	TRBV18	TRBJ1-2	TGTGCCAGCTCACAGACACCGAACTATGGCTACACCTTC	CASSQTPNYGYTF
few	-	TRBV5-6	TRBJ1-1	TGTGCCAGCAGCTTTCCACCGCTGAACACTGAAGCTTTCTTT	CASSFPPLNTEAFF
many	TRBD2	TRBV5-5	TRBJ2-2	TGTGCCAGCAGCATAACTAGCGGGGGGAACACCGGGGAGCTGTTTTTT	CASSITSGGNTGELFF
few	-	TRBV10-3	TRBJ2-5	TGTGCCATCAGCGGTTCCTCTCGTAGTCGTAGGGAGACCCAGTACTTC	CAISGSSRSRRETQYF
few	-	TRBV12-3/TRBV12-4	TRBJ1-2	TGTGCCAGCAGTTTAGCATCCAGGCTCTATGGCTACACCTTC	CASSLASRLYGYTF
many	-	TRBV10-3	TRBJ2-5	TGTGCCATCAGTTTTGGACCTGGGGAGACCCAGTACTTC	CAISFGPGETQYF
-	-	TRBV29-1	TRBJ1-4	TGCAGCGTATCTCAGGGGTCCCTGGGCGAAAAACTGTTTTTT	CSVSQGSLGEKLFF
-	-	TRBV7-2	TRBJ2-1	TGTGCCAGCAGCTTTCCCGGGACTCCCGTGTTCTTC	CASSFPGTPVFF
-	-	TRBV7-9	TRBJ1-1	TGTGCCAGCAGCTTAGCGGGGGCCTCTCCTGGGACTGAAGCTTTCTTT	CASSLAGASPGTEAFF
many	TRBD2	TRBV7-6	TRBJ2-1	TGTGCCAGCAGCTTAGGACTAGCGGACAACAATGAGCAGTTCTTC	CASSLGLADNNEQFF
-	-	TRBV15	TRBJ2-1	TGTGCCACCAGCCCCACGAGTCAATCGGAGCAGTTCTTC	CATSPTSQSEQFF
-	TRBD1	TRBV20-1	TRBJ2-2	TGCAGTGCTGGGACAGGCACCGGGGAGCTGTTTTTT	CSAGTGTGELFF
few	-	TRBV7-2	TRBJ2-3	TGTGCCAGCAGCTTAGCTGCTGGGGCAGATACGCAGTATTTT	CASSLAAGADTQYF